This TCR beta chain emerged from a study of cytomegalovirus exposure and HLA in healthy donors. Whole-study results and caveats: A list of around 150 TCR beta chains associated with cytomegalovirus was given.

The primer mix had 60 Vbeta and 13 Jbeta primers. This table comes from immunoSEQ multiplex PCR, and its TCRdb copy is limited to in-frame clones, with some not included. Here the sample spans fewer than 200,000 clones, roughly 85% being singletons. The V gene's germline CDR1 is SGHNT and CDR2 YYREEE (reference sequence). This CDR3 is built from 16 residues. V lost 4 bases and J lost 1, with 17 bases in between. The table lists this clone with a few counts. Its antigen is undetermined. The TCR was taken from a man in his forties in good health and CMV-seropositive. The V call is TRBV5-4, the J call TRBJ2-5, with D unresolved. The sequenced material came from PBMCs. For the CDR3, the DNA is TGTGCCAGCAGCCCCTTCCAAACTAAGACCCAAGAGACCCAGTACTTC. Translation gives CASSPFQTKTQETQYF.